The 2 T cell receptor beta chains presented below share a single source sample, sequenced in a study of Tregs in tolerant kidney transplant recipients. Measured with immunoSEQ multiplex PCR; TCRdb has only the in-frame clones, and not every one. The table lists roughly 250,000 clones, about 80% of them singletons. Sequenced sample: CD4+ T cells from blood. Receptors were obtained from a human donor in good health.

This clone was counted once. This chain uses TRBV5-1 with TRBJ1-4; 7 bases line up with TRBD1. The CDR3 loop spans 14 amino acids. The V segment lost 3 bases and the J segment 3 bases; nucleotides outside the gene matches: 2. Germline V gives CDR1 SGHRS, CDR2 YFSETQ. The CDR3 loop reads CASSSGQPNEKLFF. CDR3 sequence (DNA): TGCGCCAGCAGCTCGGGACAGCCTAATGAAAAACTGTTTTTT.

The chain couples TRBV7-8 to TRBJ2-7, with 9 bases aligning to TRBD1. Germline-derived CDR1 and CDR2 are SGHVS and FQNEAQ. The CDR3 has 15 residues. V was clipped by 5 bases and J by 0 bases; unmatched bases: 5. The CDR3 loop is CASSPGQGISYEQYF. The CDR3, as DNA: TGTGCCAGCAGCCCTGGACAGGGGATCTCCTACGAGCAGTACTTC.